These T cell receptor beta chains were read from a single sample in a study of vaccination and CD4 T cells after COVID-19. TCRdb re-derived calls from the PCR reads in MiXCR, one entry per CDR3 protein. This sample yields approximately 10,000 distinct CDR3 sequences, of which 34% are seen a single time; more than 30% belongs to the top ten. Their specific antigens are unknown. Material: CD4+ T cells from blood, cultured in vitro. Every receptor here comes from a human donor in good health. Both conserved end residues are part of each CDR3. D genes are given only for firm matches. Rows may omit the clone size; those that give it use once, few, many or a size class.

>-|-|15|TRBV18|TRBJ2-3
CASSWAEASTDTQYF
TGTGCCAGCTCATGGGCAGAAGCTAGCACAGATACGCAGTATTTT
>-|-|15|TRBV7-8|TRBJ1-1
CASSLALPVNTEAFF
TGTGCCAGCAGCTTAGCGCTACCAGTGAACACTGAAGCTTTCTTT
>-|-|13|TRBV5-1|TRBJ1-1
CASSPGGGTEAFF
TGCGCCAGCAGCCCTGGGGGGGGAACTGAAGCTTTCTTT
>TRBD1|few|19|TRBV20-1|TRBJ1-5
CSASLLTRDRGLKNQPQHF
TGCAGTGCTAGCCTCTTAACGCGGGACAGGGGTTTAAAGAACCAGCCCCAGCATTTT
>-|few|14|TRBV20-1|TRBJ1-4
CSARDGRANEKLFF
TGCAGTGCTAGAGATGGCAGAGCTAATGAAAAACTGTTTTTT
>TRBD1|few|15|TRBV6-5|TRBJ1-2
CASSSLGQAGLGYTF
TGTGCCAGCAGTTCCTTGGGACAGGCGGGCCTAGGCTACACCTTC
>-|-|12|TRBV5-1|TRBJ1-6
CASRDQNSPLHF
TGCGCCAGCAGGGATCAGAATTCACCCCTCCACTTT
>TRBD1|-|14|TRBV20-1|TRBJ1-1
CSAPDRGWDTEAFF
TGCAGTGCCCCGGACAGGGGGTGGGACACTGAAGCTTTCTTT
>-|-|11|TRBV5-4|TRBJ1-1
CASGGGPPWHF
TGTGCCAGCGGCGGGGGACCGCCGTGGCACTTT
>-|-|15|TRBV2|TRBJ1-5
CASSDRLGFGQPQHF
TGTGCCAGCAGTGATCGTTTGGGGTTCGGACAGCCCCAGCATTTT
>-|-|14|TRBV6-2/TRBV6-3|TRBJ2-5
CATSRLAIRETQYF
TGTGCCACCAGCCGGCTAGCGATCAGGGAGACCCAGTACTTC
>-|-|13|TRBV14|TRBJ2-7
CASSQGRWGGQYF
TGTGCCAGCAGCCAAGGAAGGTGGGGTGGGCAGTACTTC
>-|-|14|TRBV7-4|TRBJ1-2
CASSVVGADYGYTF
TGTGCCAGCAGCGTAGTTGGGGCCGACTATGGCTACACCTTC
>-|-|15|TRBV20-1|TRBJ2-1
CSANRGRGRYNEQFF
TGCAGTGCAAACCGGGGGCGGGGTCGTTACAATGAGCAGTTCTTC
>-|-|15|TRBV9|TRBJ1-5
CASSVGTVPSQPQHF
TGTGCCAGCAGCGTAGGTACAGTGCCCAGTCAGCCCCAGCATTTT
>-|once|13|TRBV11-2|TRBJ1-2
CASSGTKPYGYTF
TGTGCCAGCAGCGGGACGAAACCCTATGGCTACACCTTC
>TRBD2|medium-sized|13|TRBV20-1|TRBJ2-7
CSARVLAGYEQYF
TGCAGTGCTAGAGTACTAGCGGGCTACGAGCAGTACTTC
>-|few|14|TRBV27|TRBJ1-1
CASSLSGGLTEAFF
TGTGCCAGCAGTTTATCGGGGGGGCTTACTGAAGCTTTCTTT
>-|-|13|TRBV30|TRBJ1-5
CAWNRGANQPQHF
TGTGCCTGGAATAGAGGGGCCAATCAGCCCCAGCATTTT
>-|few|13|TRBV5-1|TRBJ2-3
CASSSRTTDTQYF
TGCGCCAGCAGCTCTCGGACAACAGATACGCAGTATTTT
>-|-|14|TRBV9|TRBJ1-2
CASSNSATGRGYTF
TGTGCCAGCAGCAACTCGGCCACGGGACGAGGCTACACCTTC
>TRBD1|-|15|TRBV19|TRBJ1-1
CASSPRTGLNTEAFF
TGTGCCAGTAGTCCACGGACAGGGCTGAACACTGAAGCTTTCTTT
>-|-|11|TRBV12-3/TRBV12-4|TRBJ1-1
CASSFQFQAFF
TGTGCCAGCAGTTTCCAGTTTCAAGCTTTCTTT
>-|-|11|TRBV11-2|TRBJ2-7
CASSLVLEQYF
TGTGCCAGCAGCTTAGTTCTCGAGCAGTACTTC
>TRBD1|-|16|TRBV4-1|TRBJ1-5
CASSHADRGLNQPQHF
TGCGCCAGCAGCCACGCTGACAGGGGCTTGAATCAGCCCCAGCATTTT
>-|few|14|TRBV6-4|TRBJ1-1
CASRDSDRPTEAFF
TGTGCCAGCAGGGATTCAGACAGGCCCACTGAAGCTTTCTTT
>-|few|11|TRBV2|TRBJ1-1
CASRTELGAFF
TGTGCCAGCAGGACCGAACTGGGGGCTTTCTTT
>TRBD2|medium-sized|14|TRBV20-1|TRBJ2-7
CSARLAGGLYEQYF
TGCAGTGCTAGACTAGCGGGGGGATTATACGAGCAGTACTTC
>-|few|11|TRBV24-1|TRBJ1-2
CATSGKGIWTF
TGTGCCACCAGTGGGAAAGGGATTTGGACCTTC
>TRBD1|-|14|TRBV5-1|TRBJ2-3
CASSLDRGTDTQYF
TGCGCCAGCAGCCTGGACAGGGGAACAGATACGCAGTATTTT
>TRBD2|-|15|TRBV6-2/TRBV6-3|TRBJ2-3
CASSPGLAGTDTQYF
TGTGCCAGCAGTCCCGGACTAGCCGGCACAGATACGCAGTATTTT
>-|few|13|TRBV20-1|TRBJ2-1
CSASPPGYNEQFF
TGCAGTGCTAGTCCGCCGGGCTACAATGAGCAGTTCTTC
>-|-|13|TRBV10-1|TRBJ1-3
CASSGAMGNTIYF
TGCGCCAGCAGTGGAGCGATGGGAAACACCATATATTTT
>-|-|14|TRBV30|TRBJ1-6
CAWTRITKDSPLHF
TGTGCCTGGACTAGAATCACTAAGGATTCACCCCTCCACTTT
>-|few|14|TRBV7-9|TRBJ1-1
CASSLVRGYTEAFF
TGTGCCAGCAGCTTAGTAAGGGGATACACTGAAGCTTTCTTT
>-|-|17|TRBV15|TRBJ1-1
CATSRGVTGAKNTEAFF
TGTGCCACCAGCAGGGGGGTCACAGGTGCCAAGAACACTGAAGCTTTCTTT
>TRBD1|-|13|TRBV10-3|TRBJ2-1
CAQRQGPDNEQFF
TGTGCCCAAAGACAGGGGCCCGACAATGAGCAGTTCTTC
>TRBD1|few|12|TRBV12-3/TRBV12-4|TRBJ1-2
CASSPGTDGYTF
TGTGCCAGCAGTCCCGGGACAGACGGCTACACCTTC
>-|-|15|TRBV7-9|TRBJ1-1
CASSLKGGLNTEAFF
TGTGCCAGCAGCTTAAAGGGAGGGCTGAACACTGAAGCTTTCTTT
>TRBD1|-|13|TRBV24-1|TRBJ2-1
CATGQGVMDEQFF
TGTGCCACCGGACAGGGGGTAATGGATGAGCAGTTCTTC
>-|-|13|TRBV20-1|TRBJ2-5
CSAGPGPGETQYF
TGCAGTGCTGGCCCCGGGCCCGGGGAGACCCAGTACTTC